A selection of T cell receptor beta chains follows, all from one sample in a study of Graves' ophthalmopathy and Graves' hyperthyroidism. Via MiXCR, TCRdb re-called the multiplex PCR reads, giving one row per CDR3 protein. This repertoire shows fewer than 650,000 distinct CDR3 sequences, approximately 21% found once; its top ten account for more than 5.5%. The material sequenced was peripheral blood. Receptor source: a woman in her late teens or twenties with stable Graves' hyperthyroidism. Some clones in this sample may be carry-over from other donors' samples. Each CDR3 is given with its conserved first and last residue. D genes are given only for firm matches. Size is omitted from some rows. Given values are once, few, many or a class for expanded clones.

>TRBJ1-2|TRBV5-6|many|-
TGTGCCAGCAGCTTGAAGGTATTCTCTTATGGCTACACCTTC
CASSLKVFSYGYTF
>TRBJ2-2|TRBV11-2|many|TRBD1
TGTGCCAGCAGCCCTCCGACAGGGTGGGTTTATATGACCGGGGAGCTGTTTTTT
CASSPPTGWVYMTGELFF
>TRBJ1-5|TRBV3-1|-|-
TGTGCCAGCAGCCGCTCGGGCAATCAGCCCCAGCATTTT
CASSRSGNQPQHF
>TRBJ1-6|TRBV7-2|many|-
TGTGCCAGCAGCTTGGGGGTGCCAGATTCACCCCTCCACTTT
CASSLGVPDSPLHF
>TRBJ1-1|TRBV9|many|-
TGTGCCAGCAGCGCGGCGGGGGGGACCTACACTGAAGCTTTCTTT
CASSAAGGTYTEAFF
>TRBJ1-1|TRBV6-1|many|-
TGTGCCAGCAGGACTATGGGGGCGACTGAAGCTTTCTTT
CASRTMGATEAFF
>TRBJ1-3|TRBV30|-|-
TGTGCCTGGACCCGGACTTCTGGAAACACCATATATTTT
CAWTRTSGNTIYF
>TRBJ2-7|TRBV6-1|many|-
TGTGCCAGCTGGTTTGATTCGATGGGGGGACCCTACGAGCAGTACTTC
CASWFDSMGGPYEQYF
>TRBJ1-2|TRBV25-1|many|-
TGTGCCAGCGGGGTGGGCGGCAACTATGGCTACACCTTC
CASGVGGNYGYTF
>TRBJ2-7|TRBV9|many|TRBD2
TGTGCCAGCAGCGTGTCTAGCGGGGTAGGCGAGCAGTACTTC
CASSVSSGVGEQYF
>TRBJ1-1|TRBV5-5|few|-
TGTGCCAGCAGCTTGGAGGTTGCTGAAGCTTTCTTT
CASSLEVAEAFF
>TRBJ2-7|TRBV4-1|-|-
TGCGCCAGCAGCCAAGCTTCGGGGTACGAGCAGTACTTC
CASSQASGYEQYF
>TRBJ2-4|TRBV6-1|many|TRBD1
TGTGCCAGCAGAGAACAGGGGGGACAAGCCAAAAACATTCAGTACTTC
CASREQGGQAKNIQYF
>TRBJ2-2|TRBV4-1|many|-
TGCGCCAGCAGCTATTGGACTCTCTCCGGCACCGGGGAGCTGTTTTTT
CASSYWTLSGTGELFF
>TRBJ2-7|TRBV27|many|TRBD1
TGTGCCAGCAGACGTCAGGGGGCTCACAACGAGCAGTACTTC
CASRRQGAHNEQYF
>TRBJ1-1|TRBV27|many|-
TGTGCCAGCAGCCCCGTCAGGGGTCCTGAAGCTTTCTTT
CASSPVRGPEAFF
>TRBJ2-7|TRBV7-2|many|-
TGTGCCAGCAGCTTAACGGCGGACAGTTTTGAGCAGTACTTC
CASSLTADSFEQYF
>TRBJ2-5|TRBV18|many|TRBD1
TGTGCCAGCTCACCCCCATCCGGGACAGGGGACCGGGAGACCCAGTACTTC
CASSPPSGTGDRETQYF
>TRBJ1-2|TRBV12-3/TRBV12-4|-|TRBD1
TGTGCCAGCAACGGACAGGGGCAGGGAACTGGCTACACCTTC
CASNGQGQGTGYTF
>TRBJ1-3|TRBV28|many|-
TGTGCCAGCACCTCAGCAGGGTCTGGAAACACCATATATTTT
CASTSAGSGNTIYF
>TRBJ2-5|TRBV12-3/TRBV12-4|-|-
TGTGCCAGCAGTGGGGGAGGCGGTTGGGAGACCCAGTACTTC
CASSGGGGWETQYF
>TRBJ1-2|TRBV12-3/TRBV12-4|many|-
TGTGCCACCCTGGTCGGGGGCGGCTACACCTTC
CATLVGGGYTF
>TRBJ1-1|TRBV24-1|-|-
TGTGCCACCAGTGATTCCACGGGCAATAACGAAGCTTTCTTT
CATSDSTGNNEAFF
>TRBJ1-6|TRBV30|many|-
TGTGCCTGGGGCTACCAGGGTTCACCCCTCCACTTT
CAWGYQGSPLHF
>TRBJ1-5|TRBV30|many|-
TGTGCCTGGAACAGGGGCAATCAGCCCCAGCATTTT
CAWNRGNQPQHF
>TRBJ2-2|TRBV6-2/TRBV6-3|many|-
TGTGCCAGCAGCCGCGGGACGGTGAACACCGGGGAGCTGTTTTTT
CASSRGTVNTGELFF
>TRBJ2-7|TRBV20-1|many|-
TGCAGTGCTAGAGGGCGGGACTCCTACGAGCAGTACTTC
CSARGRDSYEQYF
>TRBJ2-7|TRBV24-1|many|-
TGTGCCACCAGTGATTTCACCTACGGGGAGCAGTACTTC
CATSDFTYGEQYF
>TRBJ1-2|TRBV24-1|few|TRBD1
TGTGCCACCTGGTCCGGGACAGGAACTGGCTACACCTTC
CATWSGTGTGYTF
>TRBJ2-5|TRBV28|few|-
TGTGCCAGCAGACGGGACTTCGAGACCCAGTACTTC
CASRRDFETQYF
>TRBJ2-6|TRBV5-1|many|TRBD1
TGCGCCAGCAGCTTGGGGGACAGCCTCTCACCTCGTTCTTTC
CASSLGDSLSPRSF
>TRBJ1-2|TRBV11-1|many|-
TGTGCCAGCAGTTCATCTGCCGGGAGCCACTATGGCTACACCTTC
CASSSSAGSHYGYTF
>TRBJ2-5|TRBV7-8|many|-
TGTGCCAGCAGCAACCACCGTTGGGGGTTTGCGGAGACCCAGTACTTC
CASSNHRWGFAETQYF
>TRBJ2-5|TRBV24-1|-|TRBD2
TGTGCCACCAGTGGACTAGCTGGGACCCAGTACTTC
CATSGLAGTQYF
>TRBJ2-2|TRBV20-1|once|-
TGCAGTGCTAAACCCGGGTATTCCGGGGAGCTGTTTTTT
CSAKPGYSGELFF
>TRBJ2-5|TRBV9|many|-
TGTGCCAGCAGCGTGCAGGGGGGATTGGAGACCCAGTACTTC
CASSVQGGLETQYF